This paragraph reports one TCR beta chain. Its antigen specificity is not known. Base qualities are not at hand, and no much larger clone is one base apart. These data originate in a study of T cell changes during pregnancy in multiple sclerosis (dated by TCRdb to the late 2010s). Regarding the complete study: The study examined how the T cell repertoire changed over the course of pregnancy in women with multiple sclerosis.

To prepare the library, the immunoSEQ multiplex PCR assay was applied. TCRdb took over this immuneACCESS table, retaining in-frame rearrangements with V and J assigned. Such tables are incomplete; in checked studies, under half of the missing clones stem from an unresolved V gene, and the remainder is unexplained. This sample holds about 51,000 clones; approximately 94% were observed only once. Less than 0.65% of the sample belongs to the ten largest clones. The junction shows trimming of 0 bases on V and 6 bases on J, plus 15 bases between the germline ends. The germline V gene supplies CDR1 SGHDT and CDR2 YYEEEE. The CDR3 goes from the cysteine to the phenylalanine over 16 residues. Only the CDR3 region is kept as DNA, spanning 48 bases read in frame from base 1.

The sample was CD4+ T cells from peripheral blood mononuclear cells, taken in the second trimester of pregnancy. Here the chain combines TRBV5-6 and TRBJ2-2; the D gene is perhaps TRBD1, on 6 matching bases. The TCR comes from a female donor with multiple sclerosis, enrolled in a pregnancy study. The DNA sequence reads TGTGCCAGCAGCTTGGTGGGGGCAGGGTTCCCCGGGGAGCTGTTTTTT. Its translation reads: CASSLVGAGFPGELFF.